This T cell receptor beta chain was sequenced for a study of shared clonotypes between healthy human individuals. Overall study findings and caveats: Naive subsets tended to show greater estimated richness than memory subsets.

The CDR3 length is 13 residues. Germline CDR1 and CDR2: MNHEY and SMNVEV (reference sequence). V was trimmed by 6 bases and J by 6 bases, leaving 13 bases between them. As to this clone: No antigen is known for it.

For each subset, genomic DNA was distributed in equal portions over several immunoSEQ plates. As processed by the authors: Filtering differed since immunoSEQ provided only junctions, with no quality scores. Using immunoSEQ multiplex PCR, the repertoire was profiled, and TCRdb retains in-frame clones only, with some absent. D and trimming come from the DNA, and the V and J calls and clone size come from that table. The sample contains approximately 530,000 clones, about 96% of which appear only once. The CD4+ fraction was divided into a CD45RA+ naive subset and a CD45RA-negative memory subset. The sample taken for sequencing was naive CD4+ T cells sorted from blood. The subset is: CD45RA+ positively selected. The chain combines TRBV27 with TRBJ2-3; TRBD1 might be the D (6 bases). This TCR was recovered from a woman aged 25 to 39 in good health. The CDR3, as DNA: TGTGCCAGCAGGTCAGGGGCCCCGGATACGCAGTATTTT. Translated: CASRSGAPDTQYF.